The next 7 T cell receptor beta chains were all read from a single sample in a study of breast tumors, draining lymph nodes, adjacent tissues. TCRdb used MiXCR to reprocess the multiplex PCR reads, holding one entry per CDR3 protein. The sample yields 130,000 or so distinct CDR3 sequences, approximately 32% seen once. Axillary draining lymph nodes of breast cancer patients supplied the node samples. The specimen sequenced was axillary lymph node tissue. Every receptor here comes from a female donor with breast cancer. Some clones in this sample may be carry-over from other donors' samples.

In nucleotides, the CDR3 is TGTGCCAGCAGCTTGCCGGGGCCTGATTCACCCCTCCACTTT. Protein product: CASSLPGPDSPLHF. The chain combines TRBV13 with TRBJ1-6; weak D call: TRBD1 (5 bases). Germline V gene sequence: CDR1 PRHDT, CDR2 FYEKMQ (reference sequence). Trimming pared 3 bases from V and 8 bases from J, leaving 11 bases between. The CDR3 runs to 14 residues.

In this sample, this clonotype turned up a few times. A much bigger clone sits one base away, suggesting this may be a read error. The rearrangement uses TRBV11-2 and TRBJ1-5; TRBD1 aligns across 7 bases. This CDR3 spans 14 amino acids. V dropped 1 base and J dropped 7; count of bases not matched to a gene: 4. Per the germline V gene, CDR1 is SGHAT and CDR2 is FQNNGV. In DNA form, the CDR3 reads TGTGCCAGCAGCTTAGGGACAGGAGCCCAGCCCCAGCATTTT. It encodes CASSLGTGAQPQHF.

To note about this clonotype: One base away lies a much larger clone, so this may be a sequencing read error. The chain employs TRBV18 and TRBJ2-3; D ambiguous. V lost 3 bases to trimming and J lost 4 bases, with 14 bases between them. The germline CDR1 and CDR2 sequences are KGHSH and LQKENI. The CDR3 totals 15 residues. CDR3 in amino acids: CASSPAIPGADTQYF. CDR3 sequence (DNA): TGTGCCAGCTCACCGGCGATTCCAGGCGCAGATACGCAGTATTTT.

The chain has TRBV20-1 and TRBJ2-3; 8 bases align to TRBD2. This CDR3 comprises 16 residues. CDR1 DFQATT and CDR2 SNEGSKA come from the germline V gene (reference sequence). Unmatched junction bases numbered 7, after V lost 2 bases and J lost 0 bases. DNA of the CDR3: TGCAGTGCTAGATACGCGGGGGGAGCTAGCACAGATACGCAGTATTTT. Translated: CSARYAGGASTDTQYF.

In its sample, this clonotype was seen a few times. The chain links TRBV5-8 to TRBJ2-5; maybe TRBD2 (6 bases). Germline V lookup: CDR1 SGHTS, CDR2 YDEGEE. This CDR3 is built from 16 residues. V lost 1 base, J lost 1 base, and 14 bases lay in between. CDR3 sequence reads: CASSLSGSGVQETQYF. The CDR3 DNA follows: TGTGCCAGCAGCTTGTCGGGATCGGGGGTCCAAGAGACCCAGTACTTC.

This clonotype was seen at least ten times. The genes are TRBV9 and TRBJ1-4; TRBD1 aligns across 9 bases. The CDR3 covers 16 residues. V shed 7 bases and J 0 bases; nucleotides not matched to a gene: 7. CDR1 and CDR2 from the germline V gene are SGDLS and YYNGEE. Here the CDR3 DNA reads TGTGCCAGCGGACGGACAGGGGCGGCAACTAATGAAAAACTGTTTTTT. This encodes CASGRTGAATNEKLFF. The whole variable domain, filled in from reference TRBV9 and TRBJ1-4, reads DSGVTQTPKHLITATGQRVTLRCSPRSGDLSVYWYQQSLDQGLQFLIQYYNGEERAKGNILERFSAQQFPDLHSELNLSSLELGDSALYFCASGRTGAATNEKLFFGSGTQLSVL.

This chain joins TRBV7-2 and TRBJ1-2; possible D gene TRBD1, 5 bases. In germline, CDR1 is SGHTA, CDR2 FQGNSA. The CDR3 has 18 residues. With 1 base removed from V and 2 bases from J, the gap between germline ends came to 20 bases. The CDR3 DNA reads as TGTGCCAGCAGCTTAGATGGATGGGGGGGTGCCGGAAACTATGGCTACACCTTC. It codes for CASSLDGWGGAGNYGYTF.